Reported below is one T cell receptor beta chain. This clone's antigen is unknown. Compared with germline, one end of the junction differs, possibly owing to a read error. The data were taken from a study of patients and donors after allogeneic stem cell transplantation (TCRdb year 2020). Libraries came from RT-PCR. TCRdb names NextSeq 550 as the instrument used. TCRdb applied fastp at Q25 and MiXCR to the public reads, then kept only in-frame beta chains. Rows with one shared CDR3 protein collapse into an entry with the most common genes and DNA. The sample table contains 150,000 to 250,000 distinct CDR3 sequences; only one count was recorded for 41% of them. The ten largest clonotypes hold about 35% of the sample. The sequencing sample was made of blood, either unsorted or a sorted T cell fraction (not recorded which). The receptor was isolated from a human donor who was either an allogeneic HSCT recipient or a stem cell or donor lymphocyte infusion donor (not recorded which). It is not recorded whose cells these are; they may come from a transplant donor.

The nucleotide sequence is given as TGCAGTGCCTTTACCGGGACTAGCCCAGTCTTC. It codes for CSAFTGTSPVF. The V gene is TRBV20-1 and the J gene is TRBJ2-1, with TRBD2 identical over 9 junction bases. The cysteine opens and the phenylalanine closes a CDR3 of 11 amino acids. The entry retains the CDR3 DNA only, 33 bases that are in frame from base 1. The germline V gene (reference sequence) specifies DFQATT as CDR1 and SNEGSKA as CDR2.